A selection of T cell receptor beta chains follows, all from one sample in a study of blood T cells in healthy people across ages. TCRdb reprocessed the 5' RACE reads via MiXCR and lists one record per CDR3 protein. The sample shows approximately 1,000,000 distinct CDR3 sequences, less than 45% of them seen only once. The material sequenced was blood. The receptors here all came from a man aged 18 to 29 in good health. Each CDR3 is given with its conserved first and last residue. D genes are given only for firm matches.

j_call: TRBJ2-7; v_call: TRBV5-1; cdr3_length: 16; d_call: TRBD1; cdr3_aa: CASRYFKTGEPYEQYF
j_call: TRBJ2-1; v_call: TRBV10-3; cdr3_length: 12; d_call: NA; cdr3_aa: CAIRVNGREQFF
j_call: TRBJ1-2; v_call: TRBV28; cdr3_length: 14; d_call: TRBD1; cdr3_aa: CASSFGTAHYGYTF
j_call: TRBJ1-3; v_call: TRBV4-2; cdr3_length: 17; d_call: TRBD1; cdr3_aa: CASSQRSGRGGGNTIYF
j_call: TRBJ1-1; v_call: TRBV27; cdr3_length: 14; d_call: NA; cdr3_aa: CASAQEPGHRVAFF
j_call: TRBJ2-2; v_call: TRBV9; cdr3_length: 15; d_call: NA; cdr3_aa: CASSGRDPNTGELFF
j_call: TRBJ2-4; v_call: TRBV27; cdr3_length: 16; d_call: TRBD2; cdr3_aa: CASYLAGGSSYNEQYF
j_call: TRBJ1-4; v_call: TRBV6-1; cdr3_length: 13; d_call: NA; cdr3_aa: CASSESMVEKLFF
j_call: TRBJ2-7; v_call: TRBV2; cdr3_length: 14; d_call: NA; cdr3_aa: CASSERVSSYEQYF
j_call: TRBJ1-1; v_call: TRBV5-5; cdr3_length: 16; d_call: NA; cdr3_aa: CASRDRAPMLNTEAFF
j_call: TRBJ2-3; v_call: TRBV7-2; cdr3_length: 16; d_call: TRBD2; cdr3_aa: CASSLPIAGWTDMQYF
j_call: TRBJ2-5; v_call: TRBV7-8; cdr3_length: 14; d_call: NA; cdr3_aa: CASSVRQTQETQYF
j_call: TRBJ2-5; v_call: TRBV28; cdr3_length: 19; d_call: TRBD2; cdr3_aa: CASSILHPRLAGGPNEQYF
j_call: TRBJ2-3; v_call: TRBV27; cdr3_length: 18; d_call: TRBD1; cdr3_aa: CASREKYRGYLLADTQYF